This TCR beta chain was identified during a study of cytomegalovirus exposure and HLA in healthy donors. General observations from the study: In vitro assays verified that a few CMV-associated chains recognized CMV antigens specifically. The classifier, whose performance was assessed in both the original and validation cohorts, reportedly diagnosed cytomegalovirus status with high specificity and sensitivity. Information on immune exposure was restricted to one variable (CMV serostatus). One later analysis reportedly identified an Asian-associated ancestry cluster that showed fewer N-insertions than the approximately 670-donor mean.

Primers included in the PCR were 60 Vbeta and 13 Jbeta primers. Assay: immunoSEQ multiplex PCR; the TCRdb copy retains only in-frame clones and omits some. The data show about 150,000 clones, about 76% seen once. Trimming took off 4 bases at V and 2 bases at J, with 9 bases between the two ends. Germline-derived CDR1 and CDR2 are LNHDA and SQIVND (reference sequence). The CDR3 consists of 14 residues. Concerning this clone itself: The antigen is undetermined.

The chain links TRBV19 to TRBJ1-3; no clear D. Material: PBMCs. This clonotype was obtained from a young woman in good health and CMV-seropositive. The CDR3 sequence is CASSTSGPGNTIYF. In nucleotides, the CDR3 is TGTGCCAGTAGTACCTCGGGTCCTGGAAACACCATATATTTT.